The T cell receptor beta chain under discussion was sequenced for a study of blood T cell repertoires in COVID-19. Study in general: The analysed material was cDNA or gDNA that came from T cells, B-cell-depleted T cells, or PBMCs.

In the original processing: Amplification from reference gene primers served as the basis for estimated nucleated cell counts. TCRdb's copy holds only in-frame clones and misses some; the assay was immunoSEQ multiplex PCR. D and trimming come from the DNA, and the V and J calls and clone size come from that table. Of around 180,000 clones detected, 80% to 90% appear once; the ten largest clones hold 3% to 3.5%. The germline CDR1 and CDR2 sequences are SGHKS and YYEKEE (reference sequence). Trimming at V came to 2 bases and at J to 4 bases, leaving 4 bases not matched to a gene. The CDR3 spans 15 residues.

The chain recombines TRBV5-5 with TRBJ2-2; 8 bases line up with TRBD2. This receptor was identified in a man aged 55 to 70 with acute or convalescent COVID-19. Sequencing was carried out using peripheral blood. This CDR3 reads CASSLREGSTGELFF. DNA of the CDR3: TGTGCCAGCAGCTTACGGGAGGGTAGCACCGGGGAGCTGTTTTTT.